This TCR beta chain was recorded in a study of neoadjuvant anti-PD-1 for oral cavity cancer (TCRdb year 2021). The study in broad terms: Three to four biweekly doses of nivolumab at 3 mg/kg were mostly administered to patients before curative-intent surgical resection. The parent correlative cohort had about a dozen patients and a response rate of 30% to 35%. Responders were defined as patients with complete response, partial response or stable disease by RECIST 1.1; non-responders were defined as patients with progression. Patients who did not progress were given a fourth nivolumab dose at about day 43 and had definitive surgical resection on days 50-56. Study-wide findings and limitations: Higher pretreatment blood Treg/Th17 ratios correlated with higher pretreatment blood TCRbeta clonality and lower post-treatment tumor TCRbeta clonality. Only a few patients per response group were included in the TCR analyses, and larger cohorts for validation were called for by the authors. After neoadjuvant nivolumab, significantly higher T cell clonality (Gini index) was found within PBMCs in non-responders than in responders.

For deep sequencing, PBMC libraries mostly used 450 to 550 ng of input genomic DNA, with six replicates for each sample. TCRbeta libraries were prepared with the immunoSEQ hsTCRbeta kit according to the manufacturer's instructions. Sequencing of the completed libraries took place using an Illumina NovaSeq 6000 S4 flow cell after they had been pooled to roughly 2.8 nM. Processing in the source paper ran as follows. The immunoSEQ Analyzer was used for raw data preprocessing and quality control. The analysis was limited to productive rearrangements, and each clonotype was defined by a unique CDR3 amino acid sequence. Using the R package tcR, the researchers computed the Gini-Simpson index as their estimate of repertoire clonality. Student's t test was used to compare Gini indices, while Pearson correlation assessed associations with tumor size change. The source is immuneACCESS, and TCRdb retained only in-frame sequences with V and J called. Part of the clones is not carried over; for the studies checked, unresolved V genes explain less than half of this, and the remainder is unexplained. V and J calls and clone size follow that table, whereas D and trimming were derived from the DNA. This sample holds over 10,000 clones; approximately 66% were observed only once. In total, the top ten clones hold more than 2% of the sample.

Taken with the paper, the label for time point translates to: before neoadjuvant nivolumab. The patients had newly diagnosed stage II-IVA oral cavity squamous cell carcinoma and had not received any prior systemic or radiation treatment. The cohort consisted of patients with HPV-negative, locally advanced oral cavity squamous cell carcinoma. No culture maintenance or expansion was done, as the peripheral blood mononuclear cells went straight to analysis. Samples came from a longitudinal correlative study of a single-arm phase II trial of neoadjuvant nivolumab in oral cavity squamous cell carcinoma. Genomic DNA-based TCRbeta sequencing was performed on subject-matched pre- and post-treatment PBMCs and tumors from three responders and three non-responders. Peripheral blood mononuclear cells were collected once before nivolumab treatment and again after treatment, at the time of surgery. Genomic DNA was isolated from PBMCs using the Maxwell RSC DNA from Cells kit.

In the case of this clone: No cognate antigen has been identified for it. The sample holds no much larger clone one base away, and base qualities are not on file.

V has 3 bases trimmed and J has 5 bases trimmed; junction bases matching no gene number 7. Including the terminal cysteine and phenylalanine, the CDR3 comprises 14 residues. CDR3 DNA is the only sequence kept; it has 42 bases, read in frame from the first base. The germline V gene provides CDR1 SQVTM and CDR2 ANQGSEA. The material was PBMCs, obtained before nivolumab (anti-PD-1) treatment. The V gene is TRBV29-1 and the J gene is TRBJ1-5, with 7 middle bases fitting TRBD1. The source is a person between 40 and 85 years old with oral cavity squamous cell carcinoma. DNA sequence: TGCAGCGTTGATGAGACAGGGATAGATCAGCCCCAGCATTTT. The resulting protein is CSVDETGIDQPQHF.